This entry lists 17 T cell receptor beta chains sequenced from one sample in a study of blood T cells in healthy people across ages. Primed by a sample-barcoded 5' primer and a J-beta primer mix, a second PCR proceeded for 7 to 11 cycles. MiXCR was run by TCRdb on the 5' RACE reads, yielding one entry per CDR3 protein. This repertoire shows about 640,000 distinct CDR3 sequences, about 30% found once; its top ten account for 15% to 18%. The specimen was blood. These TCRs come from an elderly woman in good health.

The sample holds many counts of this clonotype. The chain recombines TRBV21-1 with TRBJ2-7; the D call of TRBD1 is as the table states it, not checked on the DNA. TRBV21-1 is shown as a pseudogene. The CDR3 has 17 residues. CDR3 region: CASIRGQGAREVHEQYF. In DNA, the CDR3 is TGTGCCAGCATCCGTGGACAGGGGGCCCGGGAGGTCCACGAGCAGTACTTC.

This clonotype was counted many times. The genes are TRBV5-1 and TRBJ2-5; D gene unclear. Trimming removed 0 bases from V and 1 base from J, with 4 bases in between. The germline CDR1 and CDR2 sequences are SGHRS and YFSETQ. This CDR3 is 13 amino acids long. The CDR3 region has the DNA TGCGCCAGCAGCTTGGATAGCCAAGAGACCCAGTACTTC. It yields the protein CASSLDSQETQYF.

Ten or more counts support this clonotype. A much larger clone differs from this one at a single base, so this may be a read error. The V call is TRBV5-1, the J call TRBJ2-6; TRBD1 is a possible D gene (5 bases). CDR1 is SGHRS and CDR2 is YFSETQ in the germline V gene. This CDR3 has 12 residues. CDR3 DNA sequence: TGCGCCAGCCACTCTGGGGCCAACGTCCGGACTTTC. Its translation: CASHSGANVRTF. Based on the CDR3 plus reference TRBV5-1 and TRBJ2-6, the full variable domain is KAGVTQTPRYLIKTRGQQVTLSCSPISGHRSVSWYQQTPGQGLQFLFEYFSETQRNKGNFPGRFSGRQFSNSRSEMNVSTLELGDSALYLCASHSGANVRTFGAGSRLTVL.

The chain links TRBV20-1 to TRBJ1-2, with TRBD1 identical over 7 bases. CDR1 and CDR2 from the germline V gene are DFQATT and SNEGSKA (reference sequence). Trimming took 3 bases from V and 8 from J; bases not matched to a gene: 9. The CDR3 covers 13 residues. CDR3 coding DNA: TGCAGTGCTAGGAAAGACAGGGATCGAGGCTACACCTTC. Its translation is CSARKDRDRGYTF.

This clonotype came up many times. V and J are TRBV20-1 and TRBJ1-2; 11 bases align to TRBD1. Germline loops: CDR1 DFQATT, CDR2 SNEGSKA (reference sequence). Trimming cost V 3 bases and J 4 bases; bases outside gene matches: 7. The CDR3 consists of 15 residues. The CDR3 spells CSARRGQGVGYGYTF. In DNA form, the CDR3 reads TGCAGTGCTAGGAGGGGACAGGGGGTAGGCTATGGCTACACCTTC.

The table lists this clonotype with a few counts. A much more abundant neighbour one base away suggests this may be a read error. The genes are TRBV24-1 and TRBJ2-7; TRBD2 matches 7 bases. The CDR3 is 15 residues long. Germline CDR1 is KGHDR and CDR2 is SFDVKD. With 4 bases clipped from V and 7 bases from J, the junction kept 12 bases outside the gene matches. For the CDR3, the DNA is TGTGCCACCAGTGACGGGGGAGGGGCGACGGGTGAGCAGTACTTC. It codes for CATSDGGGATGEQYF.

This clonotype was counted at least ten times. This CDR3 is CAIRGRGDTEAFF. CDR3 in DNA: TGTGCCATCAGGGGGCGGGGGGACACTGAAGCTTTCTTT. This chain uses TRBV10-3 with TRBJ1-1, with a tentative D call TRBD1 (5 bases). Germline loops: CDR1 ENHRY, CDR2 SYGVKD. Trimming took 6 bases from V and 3 from J, leaving 11 bases between them. This CDR3 has 13 amino acids.

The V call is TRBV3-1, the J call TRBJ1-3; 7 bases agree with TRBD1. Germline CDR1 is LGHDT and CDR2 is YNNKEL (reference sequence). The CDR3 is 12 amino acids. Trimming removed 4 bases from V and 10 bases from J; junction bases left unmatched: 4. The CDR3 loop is CASSPEQGTIYF. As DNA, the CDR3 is TGTGCCAGCAGCCCGGAACAGGGGACCATATATTTT.

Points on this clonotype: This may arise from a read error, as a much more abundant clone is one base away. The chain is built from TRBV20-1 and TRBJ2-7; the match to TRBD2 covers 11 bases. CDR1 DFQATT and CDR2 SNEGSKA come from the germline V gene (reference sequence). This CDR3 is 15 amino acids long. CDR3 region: CSVRDKTSGGYEQYF. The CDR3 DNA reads TGCAGTGTTAGAGATAAAACTAGCGGGGGTTACGAGCAGTACTTC.

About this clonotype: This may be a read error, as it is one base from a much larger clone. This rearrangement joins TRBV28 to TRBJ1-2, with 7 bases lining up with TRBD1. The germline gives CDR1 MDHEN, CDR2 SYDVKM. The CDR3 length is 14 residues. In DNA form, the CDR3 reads TGTGCCAGCCGTACACAGGGGAGAGTCTATGGCAACACCTTC. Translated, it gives CASRTQGRVYGNTF.

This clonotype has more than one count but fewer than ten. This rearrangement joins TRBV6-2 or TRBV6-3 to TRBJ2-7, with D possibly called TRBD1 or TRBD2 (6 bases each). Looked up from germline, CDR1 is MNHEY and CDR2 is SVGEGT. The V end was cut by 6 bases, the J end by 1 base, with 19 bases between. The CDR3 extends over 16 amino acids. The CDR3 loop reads CASSGLGAGKSYEQYF. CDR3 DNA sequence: TGTGCCAGCAGCGGCCTGGGGGCGGGGAAATCCTACGAGCAGTACTTC.

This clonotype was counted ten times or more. The CDR3 DNA is TGTGCCAGCAGCTCGACCTCCCCGGGACTAGCGGGGGAGACCCAGTACTTC. Translation: CASSSTSPGLAGETQYF. This sequence joins TRBV7-2 and TRBJ2-5; 13 nucleotides align to TRBD2. Looked up from germline, CDR1 is SGHTA and CDR2 is FQGNSA. This CDR3 contains 17 residues. The trim removed 4 bases at V and 5 bases at J, leaving 10 bases unmatched.

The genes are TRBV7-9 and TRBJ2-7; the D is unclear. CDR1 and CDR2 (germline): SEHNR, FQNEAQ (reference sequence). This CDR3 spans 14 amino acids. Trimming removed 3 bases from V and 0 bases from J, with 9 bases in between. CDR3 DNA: TGTGCCAGCAGCTTGGCCGCCGGCTCCTACGAGCAGTACTTC. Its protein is CASSLAAGSYEQYF.

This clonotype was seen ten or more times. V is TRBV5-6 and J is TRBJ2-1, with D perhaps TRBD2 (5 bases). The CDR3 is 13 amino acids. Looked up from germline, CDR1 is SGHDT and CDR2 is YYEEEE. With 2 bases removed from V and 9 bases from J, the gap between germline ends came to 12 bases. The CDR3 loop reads CASSFLGRGEQFF. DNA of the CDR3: TGTGCCAGCAGCTTCCTAGGCCGGGGTGAGCAGTTCTTC.

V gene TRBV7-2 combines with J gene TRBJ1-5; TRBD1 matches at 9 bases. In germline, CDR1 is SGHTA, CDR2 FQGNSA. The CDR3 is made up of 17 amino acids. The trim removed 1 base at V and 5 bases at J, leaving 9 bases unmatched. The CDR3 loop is CASSLDLYRGLDQPQHF. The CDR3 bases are TGTGCCAGCAGCTTAGACCTATACAGGGGGCTCGATCAGCCCCAGCATTTT.

The CDR3 DNA follows: TGCAGCGGTAGACAGGGGGGAGAAACCTACGAGCAGTACTTC. Encoded protein: CSGRQGGETYEQYF. The chain carries TRBV20-1 and TRBJ2-7; TRBD1 matches 9 bases. The germline CDR1 and CDR2 sequences are DFQATT and SNEGSKA (reference sequence). This CDR3 is built from 14 residues.

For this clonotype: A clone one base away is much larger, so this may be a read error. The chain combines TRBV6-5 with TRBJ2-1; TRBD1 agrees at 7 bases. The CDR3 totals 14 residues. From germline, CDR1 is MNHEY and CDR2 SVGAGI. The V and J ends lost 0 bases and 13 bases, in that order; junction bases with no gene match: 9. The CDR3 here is CASSYSGQIGTQFF. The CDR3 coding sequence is TGTGCCAGCAGTTACTCGGGACAGATTGGGACCCAGTTCTTC.